The 32 T cell receptor beta chains presented below share a single source sample, sequenced in a study of T cell responses to AZD1222 COVID-19 vaccine. Data came from immunoSEQ multiplex PCR; TCRdb stores just in-frame clones and leaves some out. The data show some 45,000 clones, 80% to 95% seen once. The sequencing used peripheral blood, collected 28 days after the second AZD1222 dose. These receptors all stem from an adult who received the AZD1222 COVID-19 vaccine.

This chain joins TRBV6-5 and TRBJ1-2; 7 positions match TRBD1. Losses at the gene ends were 5 bases for V and 12 bases for J; bases not matched to a gene: 15. This CDR3 has 14 residues. Germline V gene sequence: CDR1 MNHEY, CDR2 SVGAGI. The CDR3 region is CASSPSWTGVIDTF. CDR3 in DNA: TGTGCCAGCAGTCCATCTTGGACAGGTGTTATTGACACCTTC.

The chain employs TRBV2 and TRBJ1-4, with D unresolved. The ends were cut back, 1 base at V and 6 bases at J, with 12 bases in the middle. This CDR3 is 15 amino acids long. Per the germline V gene, CDR1 is SNHLY and CDR2 is FYNNEI. The chain's CDR3 is CASSEDSAFYEKLFF. The CDR3 nucleotides read TGTGCCAGCAGTGAAGACTCCGCTTTTTATGAAAAACTGTTTTTT. The whole variable domain, filled in from reference TRBV2 and TRBJ1-4, reads EPEVTQTPSHQVTQMGQEVILRCVPISNHLYFYWYRQILGQKVEFLVSFYNNEISEKSEIFDDQFSVERPDGSNFTLKIRSTKLEDSAMYFCASSEDSAFYEKLFFGSGTQLSVL.

This CDR3 is CASSGGVGRANTEAFF. In DNA form, the CDR3 reads TGTGCCAGTAGTGGCGGCGTGGGCCGGGCGAACACTGAAGCTTTCTTT. This chain uses TRBV19 with TRBJ1-1; D is unclear. CDR1 and CDR2 (germline): LNHDA, SQIVND (reference sequence). There are 16 residues in the CDR3. Trimming took off 5 bases at V and 1 base at J, with 17 bases between the two ends. Supplemented by reference TRBV19 and TRBJ1-1, the full variable domain reads DGGITQSPKYLFRKEGQNVTLSCEQNLNHDAMYWYRQDPGQGLRLIYYSQIVNDFQKGDIAEGYSVSREKKESFPLTVTSAQKNPTAFYLCASSGGVGRANTEAFFGQGTRLTVV.

The V and J genes are TRBV5-6 and TRBJ1-5; possibly TRBD1 for D (6 bases). Trimming took 5 bases from V and 3 from J, leaving 15 bases between them. This CDR3 has 15 residues. Germline CDR1 reads SGHDT; CDR2 reads YYEEEE. CDR3: CASRNWGLVNQPQHF. CDR3 nucleotides: TGTGCCAGCAGGAACTGGGGGCTGGTCAATCAGCCCCAGCATTTT.

This clone has just a few counts. The chain carries TRBV27 and TRBJ1-2; possible D gene TRBD1, 5 bases. V was clipped by 4 bases and J by 4 bases, with 10 bases between them. The CDR3 spans 13 residues. Germline values: CDR1 MNHEY, CDR2 SMNVEV (reference sequence). This CDR3 is CASSSRVSYGYTF. In DNA, the CDR3 is TGTGCCAGCAGTTCCAGGGTTTCCTATGGCTACACCTTC.

The chain couples TRBV3-1 (or the pseudogene TRBV3-2) to TRBJ1-1, with no clear D. Germline CDR1 reads LGHDT; CDR2 reads YNNKEL (reference sequence). The CDR3 covers 13 residues. The V end lost 2 bases, the J end lost 0 bases, and 4 bases lay between the germline ends. CDR3 residues: CASSQTLNTEAFF. The CDR3 DNA sequence: TGTGCCAGCAGCCAAACTCTGAACACTGAAGCTTTCTTT.

The chain employs TRBV11-2 and TRBJ2-7; D not certain. CDR1 is SGHAT, CDR2 FQNNGV, per germline. V lost 1 base to trimming and J lost 6 bases, with 7 bases between them. This CDR3 has 12 amino acids. The CDR3 sequence: CASSLAEREQYF. The CDR3 DNA follows: TGTGCCAGCAGCTTAGCCGAGCGCGAGCAGTACTTC.

The chain employs TRBV6-1 and TRBJ1-6; D is undetermined. V shed 1 base and J shed 10 bases, with 11 bases lying between them. The CDR3 contains 14 residues. Germline lookup yields CDR1 MNHNS and CDR2 SASEGT. The CDR3 DNA sequence: TGTGCCAGCAGTGAAGTACCGTGGGAGTCACCCCTCCACTTT. This translates into CASSEVPWESPLHF.

The chain joins TRBV28 to TRBJ2-7, with D possibly called TRBD1 or TRBD2 (5 bases each). CDR1 is MDHEN and CDR2 is SYDVKM in the germline V gene. The CDR3 spans 14 residues. V dropped 5 bases and J dropped 0 bases, with 11 bases sitting between them. Written as DNA, the CDR3 is TGTGCCAGCAGTCTAACGGGGCTCTCCTACGAGCAGTACTTC. Amino acid sequence: CASSLTGLSYEQYF.

The V call is TRBV3-1 (or the pseudogene TRBV3-2), the J call TRBJ2-2; D remains ambiguous. Per the germline V gene, CDR1 is LGHDT and CDR2 is YNNKEL (reference sequence). V lost 1 base, J lost 6 bases, and 12 bases lay in between. The CDR3 has 15 residues. Written as DNA, the CDR3 is TGTGCCAGCAGCCAAGGAGCAGCTTCGGCCGGGGAGCTGTTTTTT. Protein sequence: CASSQGAASAGELFF.

This clone was detected once. This sequence joins TRBV19 and TRBJ1-5, with 8 nucleotides matching TRBD1. Germline V CDR1 and CDR2: LNHDA, SQIVND (reference sequence). V shed 4 bases, J shed 7 bases, and the junction held 15 bases outside the gene matches. The length of the CDR3 is 17 residues. The CDR3 bases are TGTGCCAGTAGTAAAGGGCGGGACAGGTCGTTCGGCCAGCCCCAGCATTTT. This encodes CASSKGRDRSFGQPQHF.

The CDR3 is CATRDRANYGYTF. CDR3 nucleotide sequence: TGTGCCACCCGGGACAGGGCAAACTATGGCTACACCTTC. This chain uses TRBV10-3 with TRBJ1-2; 9 positions agree with TRBD1. CDR1 ENHRY and CDR2 SYGVKD come from the germline V gene. The ends lost 10 bases at V and 2 bases at J; junction bases unmatched: 5. CDR3 length: 13 amino acids.

The chain recombines TRBV5-6 with TRBJ2-6; D remains ambiguous. V shed 0 bases and J shed 4 bases, with 17 bases lying between them. The length of the CDR3 is 18 residues. CDR1 and CDR2 from the germline V gene are SGHDT and YYEEEE. In DNA, the CDR3 is TGTGCCAGCAGCTTGGATGCCAGGCGACTCTCCGGGGCCAACGTCCTGACTTTC. It codes for CASSLDARRLSGANVLTF.

The chain carries TRBV19 and TRBJ2-3; TRBD1 aligns across 7 bases. Trimming at V came to 6 bases and at J to 0 bases, leaving 6 bases not matched to a gene. The germline gives CDR1 LNHDA, CDR2 SQIVND (reference sequence). The CDR3 loop spans 15 amino acids. The CDR3 DNA follows: TGTGCCAGTAGCGGACAGGCGACTAGCACAGATACGCAGTATTTT. Translated: CASSGQATSTDTQYF.

J is TRBJ1-1 and V is TRBV5-4, with D perhaps matching TRBD1 (6 bases). This CDR3 spans 15 amino acids. Trimming left V 0 bases short and J 6 bases short, with 15 bases between. Germline V CDR1 and CDR2: SGHNT, YYREEE (reference sequence). CDR3 region: CASSLDTGTRPEAFF. The CDR3 DNA reads as TGTGCCAGCAGCTTGGATACAGGGACTCGCCCTGAAGCTTTCTTT.

The V and J genes are TRBV6-5 and TRBJ1-3, with unresolved D. This CDR3 comprises 15 residues. Germline V gene data show CDR1 as MNHEY and CDR2 as SVGAGI. The V gene lost 6 bases and the J gene lost 0 bases, with 12 bases spanning the gap. The CDR3 bases are TGTGCCAGCAGCAGATTATCTAACTCTGGAAACACCATATATTTT. Translation gives CASSRLSNSGNTIYF.

The genes are TRBV12-3 or TRBV12-4 and TRBJ1-1; D ambiguous. Trimming left V 5 bases short and J 1 base short, with 8 bases between. This CDR3 is built from 13 residues. The CDR3 DNA reads TGTGCCAGCAGTCACAAGTCGAACACTGAAGCTTTCTTT. Amino acids: CASSHKSNTEAFF.

The V gene is TRBV2, the J gene TRBJ1-6; D unresolved. Germline V gene lookup returns CDR1 SNHLY and CDR2 FYNNEI. The CDR3 is 13 amino acids. Deletions cut 7 bases from V and 10 bases from J, with 14 bases between. The CDR3 DNA reads TGTGCCAGCATGGGAGGGTTGATGTCACCCCTCCACTTT. Its translation: CASMGGLMSPLHF.

This chain joins TRBV19 and TRBJ2-3; D unresolved. Trimming shortened V by 8 bases and J by 1 base, and 10 bases separated the two germline ends. CDR1 and CDR2 from the germline V gene are LNHDA and SQIVND (reference sequence). The CDR3 length is 13 residues. CDR3 in amino acids: CASAHGGTDTQYF. The CDR3 DNA reads as TGTGCCAGTGCCCATGGGGGCACAGATACGCAGTATTTT.

The genes are TRBV6-6 and TRBJ1-2; TRBD1 matches 7 bases. CDR1 MNHNY and CDR2 SVGAGI come from the germline V gene (reference sequence). This CDR3 spans 14 amino acids. V gave up 8 bases and J gave up 2 bases; unmatched junction bases: 8. The CDR3: CASRDQGENYGYTF. CDR3 bases: TGTGCCAGCCGGGATCAGGGGGAAAACTATGGCTACACCTTC.

This chain joins TRBV19 and TRBJ1-6; 7 positions match TRBD1. V lost 9 bases, J lost 9 bases, and 8 bases stayed unmatched. The CDR3 runs to 13 residues. Germline CDR1 LNHDA, CDR2 SQIVND (reference sequence). The CDR3 bases are TGTGCCAGCGGTGAAAACAGGGGTTCACCCCTCCACTTT. Amino acid sequence: CASGENRGSPLHF. Full variable domain (missing parts from reference TRBV19 and TRBJ1-6): DGGITQSPKYLFRKEGQNVTLSCEQNLNHDAMYWYRQDPGQGLRLIYYSQIVNDFQKGDIAEGYSVSREKKESFPLTVTSAQKNPTAFYLCASGENRGSPLHFGNGTRLTVT.

V and J are TRBV19 and TRBJ1-3; unclear D gene. The CDR3 runs 12 residues. From germline, CDR1 is LNHDA and CDR2 SQIVND (reference sequence). V was clipped by 6 bases and J by 4 bases, with 7 bases between them. The CDR3 sequence is CASSLLGNTIYF. The CDR3 bases are TGTGCCAGTAGCCTACTAGGAAACACCATATATTTT.

The chain carries TRBV2 and TRBJ2-5; 9 nucleotides line up with TRBD1. This CDR3 region has 15 residues. The V gene's germline CDR1 is SNHLY and CDR2 FYNNEI. Unmatched junction bases numbered 7, after V lost 6 bases and J lost 2 bases. The CDR3 DNA sequence: TGTGCCAGCAGAGAGGGACAGGGAGCTCAAGAGACCCAGTACTTC. Translating gives CASREGQGAQETQYF.

This clone came up once. The gene calls are TRBV19 and TRBJ2-1; D is unresolved. Germline CDR1 LNHDA, CDR2 SQIVND (reference sequence). V was clipped by 7 bases and J by 2 bases, with 12 bases between them. The CDR3 length is 14 residues. The DNA for the CDR3 is TGTGCCAGTAACTACGACACAGCCTACAATGAGCAGTTCTTC. Its translation: CASNYDTAYNEQFF.

This chain joins TRBV7-9 and TRBJ1-4, with TRBD1 as a possible D gene (5 bases). V lost 1 base, J lost 8 bases, and 17 bases lay in between. This CDR3 has 16 amino acids. Germline V gene lookup returns CDR1 SEHNR and CDR2 FQNEAQ (reference sequence). The CDR3 here is CASSLGYQDRGEKLFF. The CDR3 region has the DNA TGTGCCAGCAGCTTAGGGTACCAGGATCGGGGGGAAAAACTGTTTTTT.

This chain uses TRBV6-5 with TRBJ1-6, with 10 bases aligning to TRBD1. The V gene end was trimmed by 6 bases and the J gene end by 7 bases; junction bases not matched to a gene: 3. The CDR3 length is 14 residues. Germline CDR1 MNHEY, CDR2 SVGAGI. The chain's CDR3 is CASRGTGENSPLHF. For the CDR3, the DNA is TGTGCCAGCAGGGGGACAGGGGAAAATTCACCCCTCCACTTT.

This chain uses TRBV28 with TRBJ2-5, with D unresolved. CDR1 and CDR2 from the germline V gene are MDHEN and SYDVKM. This CDR3 is built from 12 residues. The germline V and J ends were trimmed by 1 base and 5 bases, with 5 bases remaining between them. In DNA form, the CDR3 reads TGTGCCAGCAGTTTATCGACGGAGACCCAGTACTTC. It yields the protein CASSLSTETQYF.

The V call is TRBV5-1, the J call TRBJ1-2, with D unresolved. The V gene's germline CDR1 is SGHRS and CDR2 YFSETQ. This CDR3 contains 15 residues. Trimming shortened V by 5 bases and J by 1 base, and 15 bases separated the two germline ends. CDR3: CASSGGKEGNYGYTF. The DNA of the CDR3 is TGCGCCAGCAGTGGAGGGAAGGAAGGTAACTATGGCTACACCTTC.

V usage is TRBV12-3 or TRBV12-4 and J usage is TRBJ2-2; D is uncertain. This CDR3 spans 13 amino acids. Trimming removed 6 bases from V and 6 bases from J, with 11 bases in between. CDR3 loop: CASSSSSSGELFF. The CDR3 region has the DNA TGTGCCAGCAGCTCCTCTAGTTCCGGGGAGCTGTTTTTT.

This chain connects TRBV18 to TRBJ1-5; no reliable D call. CDR1 is KGHSH and CDR2 is LQKENI in the germline V gene. This CDR3 contains 15 residues. Between the trimmed V and J ends, which lost 3 bases and 0 bases, there was a span of 9 bases. CDR3 sequence reads: CASSPIPNSNQPQHF. Here the CDR3 DNA reads TGTGCCAGCTCACCGATACCCAATAGCAATCAGCCCCAGCATTTT.

CDR3 protein: CASSFIGQGYGYTF. CDR3 DNA: TGTGCCAGCAGCTTCATAGGACAAGGCTATGGCTACACCTTC. The rearrangement joins TRBV5-4 to TRBJ1-2, with D possibly being TRBD1 (5 bases). The CDR3 spans 14 residues. CDR1 is SGHNT and CDR2 is YYREEE in the germline V gene (reference sequence). Trimming pared 2 bases from V and 4 bases from J, leaving 12 bases between.

The chain joins TRBV2 to TRBJ1-1; D unclear. Germline lookup yields CDR1 SNHLY and CDR2 FYNNEI. The CDR3 has 12 amino acids. Trimming left V 8 bases short and J 2 bases short, with 9 bases between. The CDR3 coding sequence is TGTGCCAGCGAAGATTCCAACACTGAAGCTTTCTTT. It translates to CASEDSNTEAFF. Together with reference TRBV2 and TRBJ1-1, the CDR3 gives the full variable domain: EPEVTQTPSHQVTQMGQEVILRCVPISNHLYFYWYRQILGQKVEFLVSFYNNEISEKSEIFDDQFSVERPDGSNFTLKIRSTKLEDSAMYFCASEDSNTEAFFGQGTRLTVV.